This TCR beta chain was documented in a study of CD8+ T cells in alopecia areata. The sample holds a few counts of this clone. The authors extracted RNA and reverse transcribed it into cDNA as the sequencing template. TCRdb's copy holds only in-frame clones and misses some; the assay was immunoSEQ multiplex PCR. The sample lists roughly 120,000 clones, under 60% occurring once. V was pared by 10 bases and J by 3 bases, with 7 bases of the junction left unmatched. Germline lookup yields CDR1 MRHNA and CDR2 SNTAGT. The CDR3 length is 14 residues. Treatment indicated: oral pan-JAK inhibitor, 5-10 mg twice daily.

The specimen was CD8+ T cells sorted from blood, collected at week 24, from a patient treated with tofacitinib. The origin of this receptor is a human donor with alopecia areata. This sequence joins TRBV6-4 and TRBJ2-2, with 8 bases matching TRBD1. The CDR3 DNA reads TGTGCCACCGGGACAGGCGTTGACACCGGGGAGCTGTTTTTT. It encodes CATGTGVDTGELFF.